The subject of this entry is one TCR beta chain. Its antigen is not identified. This sample was included in a study of response to subunit inactivated influenza vaccine. Broader study findings: Researchers suggested that each seasonal influenza vaccination recruits few new T cells.

J lost 6 bases, V lost 3 bases, and 9 bases had no gene match. This CDR3 spans 15 amino acids. TCRdb re-called the RT-PCR reads with MiXCR, one entry per CDR3 protein. The repertoire holds 280,000 or so distinct CDR3 sequences, with about a fifth as singletons. The receptor was derived from a man between 50 and 69 years old who received an inactivated influenza vaccine. The chain carries TRBV12-3 or TRBV12-4 and TRBJ2-7, with TRBD1 identical over 9 bases. This material consisted of PBMCs from blood, taken less than 22 months after vaccination. The DNA of the CDR3 is TGTGCCAGCAGTTTTTATGGGACAGGGAGAATCGAGCAGTACTTC. Translating gives CASSFYGTGRIEQYF.